The clone carrying this T cell receptor (beta chain) was detected only once. Its matching antigen is unknown. The sample originates from a study of cytomegalovirus exposure and HLA in healthy donors. Broader study findings: TCR sequences were mostly rare, though some public TCRs occurred in many donors.

CDR3 length: 14 amino acids. The V and J ends lost 6 bases and 0 bases, in that order; junction bases with no gene match: 5. Germline CDR1 is MGHRA and CDR2 is YSYEKL. PCR amplification relied on 60 Vbeta primers (plus 13 Jbeta primers). The table came from immunoSEQ multiplex PCR; TCRdb's copy has only in-frame clones and leaves some out. The profile shows roughly 150,000 clones, approximately 82% of them singletons. The sample consisted of PBMCs. The V call is TRBV4-1, the J call TRBJ2-7; 7 nucleotides line up with TRBD1. The clonotype comes from a young man in good health and CMV-seropositive. CDR3 sequence reads: CASRLDRSSYEQYF. CDR3 nucleotide sequence: TGCGCCAGCAGATTGGACAGGAGCTCCTACGAGCAGTACTTC.